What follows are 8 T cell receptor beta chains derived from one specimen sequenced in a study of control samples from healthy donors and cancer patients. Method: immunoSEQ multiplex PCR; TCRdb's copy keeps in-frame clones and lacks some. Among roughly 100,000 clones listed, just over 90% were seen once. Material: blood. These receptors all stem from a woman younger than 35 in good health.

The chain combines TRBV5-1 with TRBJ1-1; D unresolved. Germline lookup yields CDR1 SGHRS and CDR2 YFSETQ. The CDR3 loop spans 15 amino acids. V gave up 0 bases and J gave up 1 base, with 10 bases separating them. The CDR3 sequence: CASSLAAHQNTEAFF. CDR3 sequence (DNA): TGCGCCAGCAGCTTGGCCGCCCACCAGAACACTGAAGCTTTCTTT.

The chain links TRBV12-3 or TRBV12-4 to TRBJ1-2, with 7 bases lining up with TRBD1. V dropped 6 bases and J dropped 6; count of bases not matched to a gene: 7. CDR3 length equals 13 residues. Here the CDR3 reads CASSQGGGDGYTF. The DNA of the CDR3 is TGTGCCAGCAGCCAGGGGGGAGGAGATGGCTACACCTTC.

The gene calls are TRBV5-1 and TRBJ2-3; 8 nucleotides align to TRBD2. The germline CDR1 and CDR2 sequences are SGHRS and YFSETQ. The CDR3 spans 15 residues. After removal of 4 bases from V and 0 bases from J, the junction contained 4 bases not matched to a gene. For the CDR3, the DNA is TGCGCCAGCAGCCCACTAGCGGTGAGCACAGATACGCAGTATTTT. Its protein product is CASSPLAVSTDTQYF.

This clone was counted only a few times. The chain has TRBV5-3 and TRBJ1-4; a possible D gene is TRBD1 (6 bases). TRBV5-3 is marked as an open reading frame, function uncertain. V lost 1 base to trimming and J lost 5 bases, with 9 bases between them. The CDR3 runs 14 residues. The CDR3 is CARSLSRGNEKLFF. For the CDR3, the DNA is TGTGCCAGAAGCTTGTCAAGGGGGAATGAAAAACTGTTTTTT.

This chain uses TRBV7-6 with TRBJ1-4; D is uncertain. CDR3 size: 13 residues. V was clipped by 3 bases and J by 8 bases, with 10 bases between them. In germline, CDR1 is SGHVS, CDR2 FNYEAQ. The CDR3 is CASSFAGGEKLFF. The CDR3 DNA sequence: TGTGCCAGCAGCTTCGCGGGAGGGGAAAAACTGTTTTTT. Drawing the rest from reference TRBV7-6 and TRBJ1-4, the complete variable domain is GAGVSQSPRYKVTKRGQDVALRCDPISGHVSLYWYRQALGQGPEFLTYFNYEAQQDKSGLPNDRFSAERPEGSISTLTIQRTEQRDSAMYRCASSFAGGEKLFFGSGTQLSVL.

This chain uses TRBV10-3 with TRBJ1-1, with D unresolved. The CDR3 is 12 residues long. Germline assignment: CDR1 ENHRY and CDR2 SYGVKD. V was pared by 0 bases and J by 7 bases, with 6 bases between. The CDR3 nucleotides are TGTGCCATCAGTGAGTCTGGGAATGAAGCTTTCTTT. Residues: CAISESGNEAFF.

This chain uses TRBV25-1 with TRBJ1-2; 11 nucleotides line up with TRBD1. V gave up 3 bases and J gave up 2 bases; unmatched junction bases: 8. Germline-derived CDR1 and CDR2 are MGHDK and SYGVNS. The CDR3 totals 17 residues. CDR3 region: CASSDRRGQGANYGYTF. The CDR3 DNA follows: TGTGCCAGCAGTGACAGGCGTGGACAGGGGGCAAACTATGGCTACACCTTC.

CDR3 sequence (DNA): TGTGCCAGCAGCCAAGTAGGGGGGACCGGCCTAGATACGCAGTATTTT. This codes for CASSQVGGTGLDTQYF. The rearrangement joins TRBV14 to TRBJ2-3; D is tentatively TRBD1 or TRBD2 (6 bases each). Germline CDR1 SGHDN, CDR2 FVKESK. The CDR3 is made up of 16 amino acids. The V end was cut by 1 base, the J end by 5 bases, with 16 bases between. Full variable domain (remainder filled in from reference TRBV14 and TRBJ2-3): EAGVTQFPSHSVIEKGQTVTLRCDPISGHDNLYWYRRVMGKEIKFLLHFVKESKQDESGMPNNRFLAERTGGTYSTLKVQPAELEDSGVYFCASSQVGGTGLDTQYFGPGTRLTVL.